The T cell receptor beta chain under discussion was sequenced for a study of regulatory T cells in long-lasting Graves disease (dated by TCRdb to about 2021). The study in broad terms: Antithyroid drugs had been taken for less than 3 months by newly diagnosed Graves' disease patients. A total of about 35 samples underwent TCR sequencing, from about 13 patients with persistent Graves' disease and some 20 patients with newly diagnosed Graves' disease. Patients with persistent Graves' disease were compared with patients with newly diagnosed Graves' disease using TCR sequencing and RNA sequencing of peripheral blood. The study was conducted in China and was registered as a clinical trial.

The label giving this sample's time point can be read as: newly diagnosed GD, antithyroid drugs for less than 3 months. For both TCR sequencing and RNA sequencing, RNA was extracted from PBMCs using TRIzol. The diagnosis of Graves' disease followed American Thyroid Association guidelines. Patients were recruited from an endocrinology department in Xi'an, China. From each patient, around 9.3 milliliters of peripheral blood was collected into an EDTA anticoagulant tube. Ficoll Paque Plus density gradient separation was used to isolate PBMCs, and no further T cell sorting was performed. RNA quality was checked with an Agilent 2100 Bioanalyzer and agarose gel, and concentration with a NanoDrop 2000. Sequences SGHRS (CDR1) and YFSETQ (CDR2) are obtained from the germline V gene. V is pruned by 0 bases and J by 10 bases, leaving 1 base of the junction without a gene match. Spanning cysteine to phenylalanine, the CDR3 consists of 12 amino acids. Only CDR3 DNA remains: 36 bases, in frame from the first base.

Library construction relied on multiplex PCR. The data were produced on an Illumina HiSeq 4000. CDR3 regions were amplified by Arm-PCR with iRepertoire HTBI primers to construct TCR beta libraries. Before sequencing, the PCR products underwent gel purification. Per the original workflow: Gene usage analysis of CDR3 amino acid clonotypes used the 60 to 75 TRBV and more than 13 TRBJ segments found across samples. COPE and FqMerger were used to merge the filtered high-quality paired reads into contigs. BLAST was used to align contigs to IMGT TRBV, TRBD and TRBJ reference genes, with CDR3 defined following IMGT. Clonotypes above 0.1% frequency were classified as highly expanded clones. Repertoire diversity was measured by Shannon entropy, and V-J evenness by the Gini coefficient. A clonotype found in more than one individual was treated as public. Through fastp at Q25 and MiXCR, TCRdb rebuilt clones from the public reads, retaining in-frame beta chains. Merged by CDR3 protein, the rows form single entries marked with the most common genes and DNA. It is TCRdb's table, rather than the study itself, that gives the V and J calls and clone size. This sample has around 480,000 distinct CDR3 sequences in its table, and 16% of those were observed once. Of the sample, 12% is held by the ten largest clones.

Note on this clonotype: This receptor's antigen is unknown. No base qualities exist here, and no much larger clone lies one base off it.

What the work shows at the level of the full study, not this receptor alone: Sequencing and analysis were restricted to the TCR beta chain. The authors acknowledged the small sample size as a limitation that may reduce accuracy. Patients with persistent disease shared more public clonotypes (roughly 2,900) than newly diagnosed patients did (around 1,000). Persistent disease showed preferential use of TRBV28, TRBJ1-2 and TRBJ2-5, whereas newly diagnosed disease favored TRBV20-1 and TRBJ2-1. Compared with newly diagnosed patients, persistent Graves' disease patients had lower TCR Shannon entropy and fewer highly expanded clones, which suggests clonal expansion. Peripheral blood alone was examined, since thyroid tissue, which constituted the primary lesion, could not be accessed.

These data are also associated with another study on T cells in Graves' hyperthyroidism and ophthalmopathy. Looking at the second paper: A patient counted as having stable Graves' hyperthyroidism if no progression to ophthalmopathy occurred over 18 months of follow-up. Hyperthyroidism patients were newly diagnosed, had a disease duration of under 2 months, and were aged 18 to 65 years. Exclusion was applied to patients with uncontrolled infections, other autoimmune diseases, pregnancy or lactation. Clinical symptoms, serum thyroxine and TRAb, thyroid ultrasound, and orbital computed tomography formed the basis for the diagnoses. A first-round RT-PCR of the TCR CDR3 used the HTBI primer set with the Qiagen OneStep RT-PCR kit. Most expanded thyroid clonotypes (frequency above 0.001) were also detected in blood, suggesting blood repertoires may reflect thyroid immune responses. A model built on a 13 V-J signature distinguished ophthalmopathy from stable hyperthyroidism, reaching around 88% sensitivity and about 81% specificity in cross-validation and 80%/75% in testing. During validation, the model predicted progression to ophthalmopathy a median of around 7 months ahead of onset, with more than 60% sensitivity and 72.22% specificity. To identify TCR V-J signatures that set the groups apart, the researchers used a discovery cohort of 90 to 100 patients, made up of roughly 40 with Graves' ophthalmopathy and 57 with stable Graves' hyperthyroidism. An independent validation cohort of around 19 hyperthyroidism patients and 17 patients who later progressed to ophthalmopathy tested prospective prediction of ophthalmopathy. The approximately 95 discovery patients were divided at random into training and test sets in a 7:3 ratio. The study also compared thyroid tissue and blood T-cell repertoires from about six Graves' hyperthyroidism patients. After blood sampling, hyperthyroidism patients were treated with methimazole at a starting dose of 30 mg daily, and ophthalmopathy patients were treated with high-dose intravenous methylprednisolone. A second multiplex PCR round built the libraries, followed by size selection and purification. The libraries were sequenced on an Illumina HiSeq2000 using paired-end 100 bp reads. SOAPnuke was used to process the raw data, with reads discarded if the reads contained adapters or uncalled bases, had a mean Phred below 15, or lacked an exact constant-primer or identifier match. COPE v1.2.5 was used to merge the high-quality paired reads, and each unique nucleotide sequence was defined as a clonotype. MiTCR v1.1 was used to align clonotypes to the IMGT TRBV, TRBD and TRBJ reference segments. The analysis included only V-J combinations with a frequency above 0.0001, which together covered 99% to 99.2% of the repertoires. A TCS score was defined as the ratio between F50 (clonal expansion) and ExV (chaos), using BLOSUM62-based TCRdist between CDR3 peptides within each V-J. Welch's t-statistics and random forest reduced just over 500 V-J features to 13, which were used in a naive Bayes classifier (R e1071). No statistical method was used to set the sample size in advance, and investigators knew the group allocation. The paper describes TCR Vbeta CDR3 sequencing of 135 peripheral blood samples, made up of 43 ophthalmopathy patients, roughly 80 hyperthyroidism patients and 17 progressor patients.

The sequence is built from TRBV5-1 and TRBJ1-1; 9 bases in the middle match TRBD1. The sequenced sample was peripheral blood mononuclear cells (PBMCs), obtained at new diagnosis, from a patient treated with antithyroid drugs. The sequence was collected from a man aged 35 to 55 with Graves disease. Donor details come from another sample of the same person, matched by shared clones. The CDR3 protein sequence reads: CASSLEDRGAFF. The DNA is as follows: TGCGCCAGCAGCTTGGAGGACAGGGGAGCTTTCTTT.